One sample yielded the 29 T cell receptor beta chains listed below, sequenced in a study of blood T cells in healthy people across ages. Using a J-beta primer mix together with a sample-barcoded 5' primer, a second PCR was run for roughly 7 to 12 cycles. From the 5' RACE reads, TCRdb called clonotypes with MiXCR, one entry per CDR3 protein. The table records roughly 700,000 distinct CDR3 sequences, over 45% of them present only once. The sequenced material came from blood. These receptors were taken from an older woman in good health.

In this sample, this clonotype turned up many times. The gene calls are TRBV29-1 and TRBJ2-7; unclear D gene. V lost 7 bases and J 2 bases, leaving 15 bases between the germline ends. The germline CDR1 and CDR2 sequences are SQVTM and ANQGSEA. This CDR3 has 13 amino acids. CDR3 DNA: TGCAGCGCCACCGGCCCGGGCCCCTACGAGCAGTACTTC. Residues: CSATGPGPYEQYF.

This clonotype appeared a single time. The chain uses TRBV12-3 or TRBV12-4 and TRBJ2-5, with D uncertain. V lost 6 bases, J lost 5 bases, and 16 bases lay in between. This CDR3 has 14 residues. The CDR3 is CASSPVVALETQYF. The CDR3 nucleotides are TGTGCCAGCAGCCCGGTGGTTGCCCTGGAGACCCAGTACTTC.

This clonotype was seen just once. The gene calls are TRBV15 and TRBJ2-7, with D possibly being TRBD2 (5 bases). Looked up from germline, CDR1 is LNHNV and CDR2 is YYDKDF (reference sequence). The CDR3 sequence is 14 residues long. Trimming took 5 bases from V and 3 from J, leaving 14 bases between them. The DNA for the CDR3 is TGTGCCACCAGCCCGCAACTAGGACTCTACGAGCAGTACTTC. Its translation is CATSPQLGLYEQYF.

This clonotype was detected only a few times. The chain carries TRBV27 and TRBJ2-5; unclear D gene. The closer fit of TRBJ2-7 to the DNA end suggests the J call may be wrong. Germline assignment: CDR1 MNHEY and CDR2 SMNVEV (reference sequence). This CDR3 comprises 12 residues. The CDR3 region is CASSSPWGEQYF. CDR3 in DNA: TGTGCCAGCAGTTCCCCTTGGGGCGAGCAGTACTTC.

J is TRBJ1-4 and V is TRBV7-9; 9 bases agree with TRBD1. The V gene's germline CDR1 is SEHNR and CDR2 FQNEAQ (reference sequence). The CDR3 has 15 amino acids. V gave up 3 bases and J gave up 8 bases; unmatched junction bases: 7. The CDR3 here is CASSLRDREIEKLFF. The DNA for the CDR3 is TGTGCCAGCAGCTTGAGGGACAGGGAAATCGAAAAACTGTTTTTT.

This clonotype appeared once. V gene TRBV3-1 combines with J gene TRBJ1-1; no clear D. The V end lost 4 bases, the J end lost 3 bases, and 12 bases lay between the germline ends. CDR1 LGHDT and CDR2 YNNKEL come from the germline V gene (reference sequence). This CDR3 contains 14 residues. CDR3 residues: CASSPARSYTEAFF. CDR3 DNA: TGTGCCAGCAGCCCCGCCAGGAGCTACACTGAAGCTTTCTTT.

About this clonotype: This likely comes from a read error, as the CDR3 has no conserved phenylalanine or tryptophan at its end. The chain is built from TRBV6-2 or TRBV6-3 and TRBJ2-1; 15 bases are a match to TRBD2. This CDR3 has 16 residues. V lost 4 bases and J lost 7; bases outside the gene matches: 5. The germline CDR1 and CDR2 sequences are MNHEY and SVGEGT. CDR3 bases: TGTGCCAGCAGTTTGGGGACTAGCGGGAGGTTGAATGAGCAGTTCCTC. Protein sequence: CASSLGTSGRLNEQFL.

The rearrangement uses TRBV5-6 and TRBJ1-2; D unclear. The CDR3 is made up of 13 amino acids. Germline assignment: CDR1 SGHDT and CDR2 YYEEEE. The V gene lost 4 bases and the J gene lost 4 bases, with 11 bases spanning the gap. The CDR3 spells CASSVAQSYGYTF. DNA for the CDR3: TGTGCCAGCAGCGTGGCACAGAGCTATGGCTACACCTTC.

The V and J genes are TRBV11-3 and TRBJ2-3; 7 nucleotides line up with TRBD2. The CDR3 totals 16 residues. Germline V lookup: CDR1 SGHNT, CDR2 YENEEA. V was pared by 5 bases and J by 5 bases, with 13 bases of the junction left unmatched. The CDR3 DNA reads TGTGCCAGCAGCCTTGGGGGAGCGGGACGAATAGATACGCAGTATTTT. Translated: CASSLGGAGRIDTQYF.

The gene calls are TRBV7-3 and TRBJ1-5; the D is unclear. V gave up 4 bases and J gave up 4 bases, with 20 bases separating them. The CDR3 is made up of 17 amino acids. Germline CDR1 and CDR2: SGHTA and FQGTGA. This CDR3 is CASSYPEAGEVNQPQHF. The CDR3 coding sequence is TGTGCCAGCAGCTACCCCGAGGCCGGGGAGGTTAATCAGCCCCAGCATTTT.

The V and J genes are TRBV20-1 and TRBJ1-1, with TRBD1 identical over 10 bases. V was clipped by 2 bases and J by 3 bases; unmatched bases: 3. Germline CDR1 is DFQATT and CDR2 is SNEGSKA (reference sequence). The CDR3 spans 14 residues. CDR3 loop: CSARTGQGDTEAFF. CDR3 DNA sequence: TGCAGTGCTAGAACCGGACAGGGGGACACTGAAGCTTTCTTT.

J is TRBJ2-5 and V is TRBV7-2; 10 bases map to TRBD2. The germline gives CDR1 SGHTA, CDR2 FQGNSA. The V gene end was trimmed by 6 bases and the J gene end by 2 bases; junction bases not matched to a gene: 3. The CDR3 covers 14 residues. The CDR3 DNA sequence: TGTGCCAGCAGTATACTAGCGGGGCAAGAGACCCAGTACTTC. It encodes CASSILAGQETQYF.

V usage is TRBV25-1 and J usage is TRBJ2-1; tentative D call: TRBD1 (6 bases). The DNA matches TRBJ2-7 better at its end, which makes the J call doubtful. CDR1 is MGHDK, CDR2 SYGVNS, per germline. The CDR3 totals 17 residues. The chain's CDR3 is CASSDARTVTFYNEQYF. CDR3 coding DNA: TGTGCCAGCAGTGACGCCAGGACAGTAACCTTCTACAATGAGCAGTACTTC.

The genes are TRBV20-1 and TRBJ2-3; TRBD2 agrees at 11 bases. CDR1 DFQATT and CDR2 SNEGSKA come from the germline V gene (reference sequence). This CDR3 comprises 15 residues. The V gene end was trimmed by 6 bases and the J gene end by 5 bases; junction bases not matched to a gene: 10. The CDR3 DNA sequence: TGCAGTGCCGCTACCGGGACTAGCGGACAAGATACGCAGTATTTT. Its protein product is CSAATGTSGQDTQYF.

The chain has TRBV20-1 and TRBJ2-1, with TRBD2 matching 7 bases. The CDR3 has 12 amino acids. Trimming took 3 bases from V and 8 from J; bases not matched to a gene: 4. Germline-derived CDR1 and CDR2 are DFQATT and SNEGSKA (reference sequence). This chain's CDR3 is CSASSGKDEQFF. In nucleotides, the CDR3 is TGCAGTGCTAGCAGCGGGAAGGATGAGCAGTTCTTC.

The V call is TRBV14, the J call TRBJ2-1; weak D call: TRBD2 (6 bases). The CDR3 is made up of 19 amino acids. V shed 0 bases and J shed 10 bases, with 28 bases lying between them. CDR1 SGHDN and CDR2 FVKESK come from the germline V gene. The DNA for the CDR3 is TGTGCCAGCAGCCAAGATCGATGGGAAATAGGACTAACATTGGGGGAGCAGTTCTTC. Residues: CASSQDRWEIGLTLGEQFF.

The rearrangement joins TRBV6-1 to TRBJ2-1; 9 positions agree with TRBD1. The trim removed 5 bases at V and 8 bases at J, leaving 7 bases unmatched. Germline V gives CDR1 MNHNS, CDR2 SASEGT. CDR3 size: 14 residues. The CDR3 DNA reads TGTGCCAGCAGTCCGGGACAGGGTTTGCATGAGCAGTTCTTC. Translation: CASSPGQGLHEQFF.

The rearrangement uses TRBV4-2 and TRBJ1-2; no firm D call. Germline loops: CDR1 LGHNA, CDR2 YNFKEQ. Trimming removed 0 bases from V and 5 bases from J, with 10 bases in between. The CDR3 runs to 14 residues. The DNA of the CDR3 is TGTGCCAGCAGCCAAGATTCAGTACAGTATGGCTACACCTTC. Its protein is CASSQDSVQYGYTF.

The gene calls are TRBV20-1 and TRBJ2-1; no reliable D call. The V end was cut by 4 bases, the J end by 0 bases, with 7 bases between. CDR1 and CDR2 from the germline V gene are DFQATT and SNEGSKA (reference sequence). This CDR3 has 13 amino acids. In nucleotides, the CDR3 is TGCAGTGCTACTCCCTCCTCCTACAATGAGCAGTTCTTC. The encoded protein is CSATPSSYNEQFF.

V is TRBV5-1 and J is TRBJ1-5, with 7 bases aligning to TRBD1. V trimming: 4 bases; J trimming: 7 bases; junction bases outside the gene matches: 8. The germline gives CDR1 SGHRS, CDR2 YFSETQ. CDR3 length equals 14 residues. CDR3 DNA: TGCGCCAGCAGCGCACAGGGGAACGGGCAGCCCCAGCATTTT. Its translation is CASSAQGNGQPQHF.

This clonotype was detected a few times. The chain uses TRBV18 and TRBJ2-1; the match to TRBD1 covers 8 bases. The V segment lost 0 bases and the J segment 3 bases; nucleotides outside the gene matches: 4. CDR3 length equals 16 residues. Per germline, CDR1 KGHSH and CDR2 LQKENI. This CDR3 reads CASSPPVGQVYNEQFF. The CDR3 DNA sequence: TGTGCCAGCTCACCACCAGTGGGACAGGTCTACAATGAGCAGTTCTTC.

This clonotype was detected once. The CDR3 protein is CSAPMADSGVSSYNEQFF. In DNA, the CDR3 is TGCAGTGCCCCAATGGCGGATAGCGGGGTAAGCTCCTACAATGAGCAGTTCTTC. The chain recombines TRBV20-1 with TRBJ2-1; 8 bases fit TRBD2. CDR1 is DFQATT and CDR2 is SNEGSKA in the germline V gene (reference sequence). V gave up 6 bases and J gave up 0 bases; unmatched junction bases: 16. The length of the CDR3 is 18 residues.

The rearrangement links TRBV7-3 to TRBJ2-5; possible D gene TRBD2, 5 bases. The length of the CDR3 is 13 residues. Trimming took off 4 bases at V and 7 bases at J, with 13 bases between the two ends. The germline V gene has CDR1 SGHTA and CDR2 FQGTGA. CDR3 sequence reads: CASSSAGEGTQYF. The CDR3 nucleotides read TGTGCCAGCAGCTCCGCGGGCGAAGGGACCCAGTACTTC.

The chain carries TRBV29-1 and TRBJ2-7; TRBD1 aligns across 8 bases. The CDR3 loop spans 11 amino acids. The ends lost 7 bases at V and 7 bases at J; junction bases unmatched: 6. The germline gives CDR1 SQVTM, CDR2 ANQGSEA. This CDR3 is CSAGQGTEQYF. In nucleotides, the CDR3 is TGCAGCGCTGGACAGGGAACAGAGCAGTACTTC.

The J gene is TRBJ1-2, the V gene TRBV20-1, with TRBD1 matching 11 bases. This CDR3 region has 14 residues. Germline loops: CDR1 DFQATT, CDR2 SNEGSKA (reference sequence). Germline trimming cut 3 bases from V and 8 bases from J; bases unmatched to any gene: 8. CDR3 sequence (DNA): TGCAGTGCTAGTTGGGACAGGGGGGTCGGAGGCTACACCTTC. It translates to CSASWDRGVGGYTF.

In this sample, this clonotype turned up a few times. V and J are TRBV29-1 and TRBJ1-4; weak D call: TRBD1 (5 bases). V was shortened by 4 bases and J by 0 bases, with 12 bases between the two germline ends. This CDR3 has 15 amino acids. From germline, CDR1 is SQVTM and CDR2 ANQGSEA. The chain's CDR3 is CSVAFGGATNEKLFF. Written as DNA, the CDR3 is TGCAGCGTTGCTTTTGGGGGGGCAACTAATGAAAAACTGTTTTTT.

This clonotype came up a few times. The V call is TRBV28, the J call TRBJ2-7, with D uncertain. This CDR3 has 13 residues. The germline V gene encodes CDR1 MDHEN and CDR2 SYDVKM. The ends were cut back, 6 bases at V and 5 bases at J, with 14 bases in the middle. CDR3 nucleotide sequence: TGTGCCAGCAGGACGGCTAGGGCCCACGAGCAGTACTTC. As protein: CASRTARAHEQYF.

Only a few counts were recorded for this clonotype. V gene TRBV4-3 combines with J gene TRBJ2-1; 9 positions match TRBD1. The CDR3 has 15 amino acids. Germline loops: CDR1 LGHNA, CDR2 YSLEER. The trim removed 0 bases at V and 6 bases at J, leaving 3 bases unmatched. CDR3 sequence (DNA): TGCGCCAGCAGCCAAGAGGGACAGGGAATCAATGAGCAGTTCTTC. Protein: CASSQEGQGINEQFF.

This clonotype has a handful of counts. This rearrangement joins TRBV3-1 to TRBJ1-2, with a tentative D call TRBD1 (5 bases). V was shortened by 0 bases and J by 4 bases, with 12 bases between the two germline ends. This CDR3 contains 15 residues. Looked up from germline, CDR1 is LGHDT and CDR2 is YNNKEL (reference sequence). The CDR3 DNA follows: TGTGCCAGCAGCCAAGATGTTGGGGGAACCTATGGCTACACCTTC. It specifies CASSQDVGGTYGYTF.